Following are 29 T cell receptor beta chains from one sample sequenced in a study of human T cells and chemical hapten exposure. As to time point: patch test 2, 6 weeks after DPC sensitization. Noted treatment: therapeutic diphenylcyclopropenone sensitization with weekly scalp DPC. TCRdb reprocessed the RACE reads with MiXCR, giving one entry per CDR3 protein. This sample has 140,000 or so distinct CDR3 sequences; roughly 12% occur once, and the top ten carry about 1.3%. Here the sequenced sample was whole blood, taken in connection with sensitization to the hapten diphenylcyclopropenone (DPC). These receptors came from a woman aged 45 to 65 with alopecia areata. Some clones in this sample may be carry-over from other donors' samples.

This clonotype was observed a handful of times. Germline is not matched at one junction end, which may reflect a read error. The chain is built from TRBV7-9 and TRBJ1-1; D perhaps matches TRBD1 (6 bases). CDR1 is SEHNR, CDR2 FQNEAQ, per germline (reference sequence). The CDR3 spans 11 residues. The DNA of the CDR3 is TGTGCCAGCAGCAAGGACAGAGGGCTCCTCTTT. Translated: CASSKDRGLLF.

This clonotype was found a few times. The chain carries TRBV2 and TRBJ1-2; 7 bases match TRBD1. The V and J ends lost 8 bases and 4 bases, in that order; junction bases with no gene match: 4. The CDR3 is made up of 12 amino acids. The germline V gene has CDR1 SNHLY and CDR2 FYNNEI. The DNA of the CDR3 is TGTGCCAGCTCGAGGGGGCCCTATGGCTACACCTTC. This translates into CASSRGPYGYTF.

This clonotype came up many times. This rearrangement joins TRBV20-1 to TRBJ1-3; 7 positions match TRBD1. The V gene end was trimmed by 6 bases and the J gene end by 4 bases; junction bases not matched to a gene: 9. This CDR3 region has 14 residues. Germline V gene sequence: CDR1 DFQATT, CDR2 SNEGSKA (reference sequence). The CDR3 reads CSAGDSRWGNTIYF. Here the CDR3 DNA reads TGCAGTGCCGGGGACAGCCGATGGGGAAACACCATATATTTT.

This clonotype was seen a handful of times. V gene TRBV20-1 combines with J gene TRBJ1-5; no definite D call. The length of the CDR3 is 14 residues. Per the germline V gene, CDR1 is DFQATT and CDR2 is SNEGSKA (reference sequence). V was pared by 1 base and J by 2 bases, with 9 bases between. CDR3 DNA sequence: TGCAGTGCTAGAGGACACAAGGGCAATCAGCCCCAGCATTTT. Its protein product is CSARGHKGNQPQHF.

The chain carries TRBV5-1 and TRBJ2-3, with 9 positions matching TRBD2. This CDR3 has 15 amino acids. Germline loops: CDR1 SGHRS, CDR2 YFSETQ. With V trimmed by 4 bases and J by 5 bases, 8 bases remained unmatched. This CDR3 is CASSRRLAVEDTQYF. As DNA, the CDR3 is TGCGCCAGCAGCCGCCGACTAGCGGTCGAAGATACGCAGTATTTT.

This clonotype has a handful of counts. The J gene is TRBJ2-7, the V gene TRBV11-2; 7 bases line up with TRBD1. After removal of 3 bases from V and 3 bases from J, the junction contained 5 bases not matched to a gene. This CDR3 contains 14 residues. Germline CDR1 SGHAT, CDR2 FQNNGV. The CDR3 sequence is CASSFKGAIYEQYF. CDR3 nucleotides: TGTGCCAGCAGCTTCAAGGGGGCGATCTACGAGCAGTACTTC.

Many counts were recorded for this clonotype. This sequence joins TRBV7-2 and TRBJ2-1; tentative D call: TRBD2 (7 bases). Germline CDR1 is SGHTA and CDR2 is FQGNSA. Trimming left V 8 bases short and J 7 bases short, with 15 bases between. The CDR3 runs to 13 residues. The CDR3 here is CASRGASENEQFF. The DNA of the CDR3 is TGTGCCAGCCGGGGGGCGAGCGAGAATGAGCAGTTCTTC.

The chain carries TRBV4-3 and TRBJ1-1, with 9 positions matching TRBD1. V shed 0 bases and J 6 bases; nucleotides not matched to a gene: 5. This CDR3 is 15 amino acids long. Germline V gives CDR1 LGHNA, CDR2 YSLEER. CDR3 bases: TGCGCCAGCAGCCAAGATGGGGACAGGGCTTCTGAAGCTTTCTTT. Protein sequence: CASSQDGDRASEAFF.

In DNA, the CDR3 is TGTGCCAGCAGCTTGGCCAAGGGGGAGGACATTCAGTACTTC. Its translation is CASSLAKGEDIQYF. The rearrangement joins TRBV5-4 to TRBJ2-4, with D perhaps being TRBD1 or TRBD2 (6 bases each). Germline V gene lookup returns CDR1 SGHNT and CDR2 YYREEE (reference sequence). The CDR3 consists of 14 residues. V lost 0 bases and J 8 bases, leaving 12 bases between the germline ends.

The sample holds many counts of this clonotype. The chain is built from TRBV10-3 and TRBJ2-1, with D tentatively TRBD1 or TRBD2 (5 bases each). CDR3 length: 13 residues. V lost 4 bases and J lost 8, with 12 bases in between. Germline-derived CDR1 and CDR2 are ENHRY and SYGVKD. The CDR3 reads CAISGGPKDEQFF. In nucleotides, the CDR3 is TGTGCCATCAGTGGGGGACCCAAGGATGAGCAGTTCTTC.

This clonotype has at least ten counts. The rearrangement links TRBV12-3 or TRBV12-4 to TRBJ2-1, with D possibly matching TRBD2 (6 bases). V lost 3 bases, J lost 10 bases, and 13 bases lay in between. This CDR3 has 13 amino acids. Here the CDR3 reads CASSFGGPGEQFF. As DNA, the CDR3 is TGTGCCAGCAGTTTTGGAGGGCCGGGGGAGCAGTTCTTC.

This sequence joins TRBV7-8 and TRBJ1-5; TRBD1 matches 10 bases. CDR1 is SGHVS and CDR2 is FQNEAQ in the germline V gene. V was pared by 3 bases and J by 6 bases, with 5 bases of the junction left unmatched. The CDR3 is 15 residues long. This CDR3 is CASSFGRQGAQPQHF. CDR3 DNA: TGTGCCAGCAGCTTCGGGCGACAGGGGGCTCAGCCCCAGCATTTT.

This clonotype showed up just a few times. The V call is TRBV7-9, the J call TRBJ1-1; a possible D gene is TRBD1 (5 bases). Germline assignment: CDR1 SEHNR and CDR2 FQNEAQ (reference sequence). The CDR3 is made up of 15 amino acids. The V end lost 1 base, the J end lost 5 bases, and 14 bases lay between the germline ends. CDR3: CASSLVSGGRTEAFF. In nucleotides, the CDR3 is TGTGCCAGCAGCTTAGTTTCGGGGGGTAGGACTGAAGCTTTCTTT.

V is TRBV3-1 and J is TRBJ2-1, with 9 positions matching TRBD2. Germline assignment: CDR1 LGHDT and CDR2 YNNKEL (reference sequence). The CDR3 length is 15 residues. The trim removed 0 bases at V and 9 bases at J, leaving 6 bases unmatched. As DNA, the CDR3 is TGTGCCAGCAGCCAAGATATCCTAGCGGGACGTGAGCAGTTCTTC. Translated, it gives CASSQDILAGREQFF.

This clonotype was counted a single time. The J gene is TRBJ2-7, the V gene TRBV10-3, with a weak D call TRBD1 (5 bases). Germline loops: CDR1 ENHRY, CDR2 SYGVKD. The germline V and J ends were trimmed by 3 bases and 4 bases, with 10 bases remaining between them. The CDR3 is 13 amino acids. The CDR3 reads CAISEGAEYEQYF. The CDR3, as DNA: TGTGCCATCAGTGAAGGGGCCGAATACGAGCAGTACTTC.

This clonotype was observed at least ten times. The CDR3 DNA reads as TGTGCCTGGAGTGTACAAGGACAGGGAAGAAACACCATATATTTT. Translation: CAWSVQGQGRNTIYF. V gene TRBV30 combines with J gene TRBJ1-3, with 8 bases that match TRBD1. The V and J ends lost 0 bases and 5 bases, in that order; junction bases with no gene match: 6. The CDR3 is 15 residues long. Germline lookup yields CDR1 GTSNPN and CDR2 SVGIG (reference sequence).

As DNA, the CDR3 is TGTGCCAGCAGCGTAGCTAAAAGCCTTACCCCTGTCGGTGGCTACACCTTC. It encodes CASSVAKSLTPVGGYTF. The rearrangement joins TRBV9 to TRBJ1-2, with D uncertain. The germline CDR1 and CDR2 sequences are SGDLS and YYNGEE. The CDR3 is 17 residues long. V gave up 0 bases and J gave up 7 bases, with 22 bases separating them.

This rearrangement joins TRBV29-1 to TRBJ2-5; D gene ambiguous. The CDR3 runs to 12 residues. In germline, CDR1 is SQVTM, CDR2 ANQGSEA. V was clipped by 4 bases and J by 5 bases, with 11 bases between them. CDR3 DNA sequence: TGCAGCGTTGGGCCCAATGGGGAGACCCAGTACTTC. Translation gives CSVGPNGETQYF.

The table lists this clonotype with many counts. This chain joins TRBV7-9 and TRBJ1-1; D might be TRBD1 (5 bases). CDR1 and CDR2 (germline): SEHNR, FQNEAQ (reference sequence). The V end lost 2 bases, the J end lost 4 bases, and 11 bases lay between the germline ends. This CDR3 has 14 amino acids. The CDR3 loop is CASSLHPGTTEAFF. CDR3 in DNA: TGTGCCAGCAGCTTACACCCAGGGACCACTGAAGCTTTCTTT. Based on the CDR3 plus reference TRBV7-9 and TRBJ1-1, the full variable domain is DTGVSQNPRHKITKRGQNVTFRCDPISEHNRLYWYRQTLGQGPEFLTYFQNEAQLEKSRLLSDRFSAERPKGSFSTLEIQRTEQGDSAMYLCASSLHPGTTEAFFGQGTRLTVV.

The rearrangement uses TRBV2 and TRBJ2-2, with D possibly matching TRBD2 (6 bases). This CDR3 contains 15 residues. With 6 bases removed from V and 1 base from J, the gap between germline ends came to 12 bases. Germline V gives CDR1 SNHLY, CDR2 FYNNEI. This CDR3 reads CASSQRVLNTGELFF. CDR3 nucleotide sequence: TGTGCCAGCAGCCAGCGGGTGCTGAACACCGGGGAGCTGTTTTTT.

The CDR3 DNA reads TGCAGCGCCGGGACTAGCGCAGCAGATACGCAGTATTTT. Residues: CSAGTSAADTQYF. The V gene is TRBV29-1, the J gene TRBJ2-3, with 10 bases that match TRBD2. The CDR3 is 13 residues long. Losses at the gene ends were 7 bases for V and 4 bases for J; bases not matched to a gene: 5. CDR1 is SQVTM, CDR2 ANQGSEA, per germline.

The CDR3 here is CASSLNVRVGGYTF. CDR3 in DNA: TGTGCCAGCAGTTTAAACGTCAGGGTTGGAGGCTACACCTTC. This chain links TRBV28 with TRBJ1-2; tentative D call: TRBD1 (5 bases). V lost 2 bases, J lost 8 bases, and 15 bases lay in between. CDR3 size: 14 residues. Germline V gene lookup returns CDR1 MDHEN and CDR2 SYDVKM.

The chain is built from TRBV7-2 and TRBJ2-2; 11 bases match TRBD1. Germline V gene sequence: CDR1 SGHTA, CDR2 FQGNSA. The CDR3 sequence is 16 residues long. The J segment lost 4 bases and the V segment lost 6 bases, leaving 7 bases of the junction unmatched. The CDR3 region has the DNA TGTGCCAGCAGTCGGCGTGGACAGGGGGCCACCGGGGAGCTGTTTTTT. It encodes CASSRRGQGATGELFF.

The chain employs TRBV12-5 and TRBJ2-1, with TRBD2 as a possible D gene (6 bases). This CDR3 comprises 14 residues. Germline V gives CDR1 LGHNT, CDR2 FRNRAP. V was pared by 3 bases and J by 7 bases, with 13 bases between. The CDR3 bases are TGTGCTAGTGGTTTAGGCGGGATCGGAAATGAGCAGTTCTTC. It specifies CASGLGGIGNEQFF.

Turning to this clonotype: At one boundary the junction diverges from the germline segment, which might be a read error. J is TRBJ1-2 and V is TRBV20-1; 10 nucleotides match TRBD1. The CDR3 runs 15 residues. CDR1 is DFQATT and CDR2 is SNEGSKA in the germline V gene (reference sequence). The CDR3 loop is CSARARDRGINGYTF. The CDR3 coding sequence is TGCAGTGCCAGAGCAAGGGACAGGGGCATAAATGGCTACACCTTC.

CDR3 residues: CSGEVAPLGEQFF. The CDR3 nucleotides are TGCAGCGGTGAGGTAGCTCCCTTAGGTGAGCAGTTCTTC. The rearrangement links TRBV29-1 to TRBJ2-1; D unclear. The germline V and J ends were trimmed by 7 bases and 9 bases, with 19 bases remaining between them. The CDR3 length is 13 residues. CDR1 and CDR2 from the germline V gene are SQVTM and ANQGSEA.

This clonotype appeared many times. The rearrangement joins TRBV28 to TRBJ2-7; the D gene is possibly TRBD2 (6 bases). V dropped 5 bases and J dropped 5 bases, with 16 bases sitting between them. The CDR3 is 14 amino acids. The germline CDR1 and CDR2 sequences are MDHEN and SYDVKM. CDR3 DNA: TGTGCCAGCAGTCCTCCCGTAGGGGAGGACGAGCAGTACTTC. This translates into CASSPPVGEDEQYF.

This clonotype showed up just a few times. This chain connects TRBV29-1 to TRBJ1-5; a possible D gene is TRBD1 (6 bases). Germline V gene data show CDR1 as SQVTM and CDR2 as ANQGSEA. V was cut by 7 bases and J by 11 bases, with 18 bases left in between. The CDR3 runs 12 residues. CDR3 sequence reads: CSARAEGGSQHF. The CDR3 DNA reads TGCAGCGCCCGAGCTGAGGGGGGCTCCCAGCATTTT. The full variable domain, rest sourced from reference TRBV29-1 and TRBJ1-5, is SAVISQKPSRDICQRGTSLTIQCQVDSQVTMMFWYRQQPGQSLTLIATANQGSEATYESGFVIDKFPISRPNLTFSTLTVSNMSPEDSSIYLCSARAEGGSQHFGDGTRLSIL.

There are a few counts of this clonotype. The rearrangement links TRBV29-1 to TRBJ2-1, with 7 nucleotides matching TRBD2. V shed 8 bases and J 1 base; nucleotides not matched to a gene: 8. Germline V CDR1 and CDR2: SQVTM, ANQGSEA. The length of the CDR3 is 14 residues. Here the CDR3 reads CSCRDYGSYNEQFF. CDR3 sequence (DNA): TGCAGCTGCCGGGACTACGGATCCTACAATGAGCAGTTCTTC.